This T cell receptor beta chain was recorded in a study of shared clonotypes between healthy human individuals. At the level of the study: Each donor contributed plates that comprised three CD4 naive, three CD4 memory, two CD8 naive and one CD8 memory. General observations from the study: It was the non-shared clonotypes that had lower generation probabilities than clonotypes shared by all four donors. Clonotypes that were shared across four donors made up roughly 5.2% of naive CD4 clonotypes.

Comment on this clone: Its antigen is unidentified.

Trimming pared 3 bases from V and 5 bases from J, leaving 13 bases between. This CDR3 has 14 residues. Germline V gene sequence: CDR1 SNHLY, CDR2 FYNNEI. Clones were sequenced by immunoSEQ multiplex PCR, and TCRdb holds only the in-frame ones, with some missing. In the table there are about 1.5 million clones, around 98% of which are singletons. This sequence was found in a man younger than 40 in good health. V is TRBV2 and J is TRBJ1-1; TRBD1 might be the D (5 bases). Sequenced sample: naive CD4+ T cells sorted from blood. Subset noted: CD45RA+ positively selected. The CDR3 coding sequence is TGTGCCAGCAGTGAGGGAGGGGCGAGGACTGAAGCTTTCTTT. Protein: CASSEGGARTEAFF.